The present TCR beta chain was sequenced within a study of T-cell reconstitution after alpha-beta-depleted transplantation in children. This clonotype has only a few counts. The antigen is not known. Trimming removed 1 base at V and 0 bases at J, with 8 bases between. Germline V gene sequence: CDR1 SGHTA, CDR2 FQGTGA. CDR3 length equals 15 residues. Preparing the TCRbeta library involved the use of unique molecular identifiers. Using its own MiXCR run on the PCR reads, TCRdb lists one record per CDR3 protein. Of a few hundred thousand distinct CDR3 sequences listed, roughly 13% are singletons. Whole-study results and caveats: By one year post-transplant, T-cell counts and diversity largely arose from T cells that were newly produced.

The V and J genes are TRBV7-3 and TRBJ2-3; D might be TRBD2 (6 bases). The TCR originated in a male patient younger than 18 who had a stem cell transplant for acute myeloid leukemia, so the T cells may come from the graft donor. The sample in question was PBMCs, mostly from graft donor cells, obtained 360 days after TCRalphabeta/CD19-depleted stem cell transplant. CDR3 loop: CASSLIAVSTDTQYF. DNA of the CDR3: TGTGCCAGCAGCTTAATAGCGGTCAGCACAGATACGCAGTATTTT.